This TCR beta chain was retrieved from a study of shared clonotypes between healthy human individuals. Whole-study results and caveats: The study generally estimated greater richness for naive than memory subsets. The researchers took only blood, and tissue repertoires probably look different.

As to this clone: Its antigen is unidentified. Just one base apart from a much larger clone, this may be a read error.

The DNA input per sorted-subset replicate PCR was 150 to 200 ng, corresponding to around 30,000 T cell genomes. Sequenced by immunoSEQ multiplex PCR; TCRdb stores in-frame clones only, minus some. The repertoire holds millions of clones, with 95% as singletons. Deletions cut 1 base from V and 5 bases from J, with 12 bases between. CDR3 length: 14 amino acids. Germline CDR1 SGDLS, CDR2 YYNGEE. The clonotype originates from a man aged 18 to 30 in good health. This chain uses TRBV9 with TRBJ1-1; D is unclear. Sample: naive CD4+ T cells sorted from blood. Subset described: CD45RA+ positively selected. CDR3 in amino acids: CASSVRPGGTEAFF. The CDR3 DNA reads as TGTGCCAGCAGCGTAAGGCCCGGTGGGACTGAAGCTTTCTTT.